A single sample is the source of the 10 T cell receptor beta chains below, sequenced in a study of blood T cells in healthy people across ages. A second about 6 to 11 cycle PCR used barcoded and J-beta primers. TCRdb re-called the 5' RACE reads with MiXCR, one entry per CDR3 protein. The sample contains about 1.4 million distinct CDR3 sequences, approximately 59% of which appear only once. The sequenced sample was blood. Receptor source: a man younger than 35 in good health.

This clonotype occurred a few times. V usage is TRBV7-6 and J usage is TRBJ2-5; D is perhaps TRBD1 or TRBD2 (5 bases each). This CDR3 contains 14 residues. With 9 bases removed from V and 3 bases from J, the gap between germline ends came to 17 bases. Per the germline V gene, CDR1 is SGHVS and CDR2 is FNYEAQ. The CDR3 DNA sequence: TGTGCCAGTACCCCCCCGGGACCCAAAGAGACCCAGTACTTC. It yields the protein CASTPPGPKETQYF.

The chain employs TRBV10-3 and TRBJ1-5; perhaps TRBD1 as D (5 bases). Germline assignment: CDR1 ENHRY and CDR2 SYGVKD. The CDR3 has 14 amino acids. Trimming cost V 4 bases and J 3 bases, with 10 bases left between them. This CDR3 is CAISVGGANQPQHF. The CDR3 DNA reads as TGTGCCATCAGTGTGGGGGGTGCCAATCAGCCCCAGCATTTT.

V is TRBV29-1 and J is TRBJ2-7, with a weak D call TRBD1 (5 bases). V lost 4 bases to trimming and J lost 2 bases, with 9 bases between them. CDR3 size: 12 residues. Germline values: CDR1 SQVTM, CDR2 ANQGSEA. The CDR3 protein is CSVVAGTYEQYF. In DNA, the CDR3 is TGCAGCGTTGTGGCAGGGACCTACGAGCAGTACTTC.

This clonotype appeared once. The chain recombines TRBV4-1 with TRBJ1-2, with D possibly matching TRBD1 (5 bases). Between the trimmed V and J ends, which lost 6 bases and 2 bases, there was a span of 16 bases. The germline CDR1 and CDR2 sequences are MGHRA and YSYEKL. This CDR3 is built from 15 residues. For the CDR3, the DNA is TGCGCCAGCAGTCGGACACACCCTTCGAACTATGGCTACACCTTC. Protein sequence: CASSRTHPSNYGYTF.

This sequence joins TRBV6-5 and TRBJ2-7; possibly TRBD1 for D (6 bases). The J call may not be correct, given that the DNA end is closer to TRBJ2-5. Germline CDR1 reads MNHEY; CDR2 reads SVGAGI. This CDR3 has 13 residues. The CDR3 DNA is TGTGCCAGCAGGCCTGGACAGATGGAGACCCAGTACTTC. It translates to CASRPGQMETQYF.

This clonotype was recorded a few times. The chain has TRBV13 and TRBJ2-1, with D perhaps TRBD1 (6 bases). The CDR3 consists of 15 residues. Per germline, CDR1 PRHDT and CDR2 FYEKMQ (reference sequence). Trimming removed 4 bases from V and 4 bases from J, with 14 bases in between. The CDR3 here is CASSSGQDAYNEQFF. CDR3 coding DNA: TGTGCCAGCAGCTCGGGACAAGACGCGTACAATGAGCAGTTCTTC.

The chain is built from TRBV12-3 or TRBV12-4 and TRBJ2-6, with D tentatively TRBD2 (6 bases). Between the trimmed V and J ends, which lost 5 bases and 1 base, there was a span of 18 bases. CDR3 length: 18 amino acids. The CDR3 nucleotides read TGTGCCAGCAGTGGGCGGGGACGGACCAGATCTGGGGCCAACGTCCTGACTTTC. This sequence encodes CASSGRGRTRSGANVLTF.

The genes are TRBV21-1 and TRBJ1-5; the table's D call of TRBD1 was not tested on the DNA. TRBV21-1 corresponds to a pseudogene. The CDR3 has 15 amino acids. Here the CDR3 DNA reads TGTGCCAGCAGCAAATGGTCGTCTGGGGGTCAGCCCCAGCATTTT. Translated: CASSKWSSGGQPQHF.

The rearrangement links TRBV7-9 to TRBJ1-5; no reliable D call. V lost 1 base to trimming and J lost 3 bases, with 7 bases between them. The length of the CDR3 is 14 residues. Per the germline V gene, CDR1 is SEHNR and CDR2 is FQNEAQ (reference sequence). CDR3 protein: CASSLGSFNQPQHF. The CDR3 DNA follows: TGTGCCAGCAGCTTAGGCTCCTTCAATCAGCCCCAGCATTTT.

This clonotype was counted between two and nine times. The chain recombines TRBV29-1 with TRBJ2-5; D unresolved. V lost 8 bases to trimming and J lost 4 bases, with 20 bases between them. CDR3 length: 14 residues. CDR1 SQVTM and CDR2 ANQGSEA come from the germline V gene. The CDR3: CSYPRLRWRETQYF. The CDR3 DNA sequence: TGCAGCTACCCCCGCCTTAGGTGGCGAGAGACCCAGTACTTC.